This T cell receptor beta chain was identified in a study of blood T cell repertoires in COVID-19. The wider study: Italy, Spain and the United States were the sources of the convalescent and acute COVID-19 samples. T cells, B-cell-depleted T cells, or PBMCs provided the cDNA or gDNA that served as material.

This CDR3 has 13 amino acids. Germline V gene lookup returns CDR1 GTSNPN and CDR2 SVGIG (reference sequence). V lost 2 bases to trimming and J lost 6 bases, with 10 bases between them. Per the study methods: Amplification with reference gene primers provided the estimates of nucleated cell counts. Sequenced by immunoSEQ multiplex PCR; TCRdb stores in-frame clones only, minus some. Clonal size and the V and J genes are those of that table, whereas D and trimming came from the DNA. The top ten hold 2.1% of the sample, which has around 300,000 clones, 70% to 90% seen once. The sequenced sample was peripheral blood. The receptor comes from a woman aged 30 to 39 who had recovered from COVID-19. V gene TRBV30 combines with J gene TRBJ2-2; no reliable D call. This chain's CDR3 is CAWSRYRPGELFF. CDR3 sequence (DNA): TGTGCCTGGAGTCGGTACCGCCCCGGGGAGCTGTTTTTT.